These 19 T cell receptor beta chains came from one sample sequenced in a study of cytomegalovirus exposure and HLA in healthy donors. In the PCR, 60 Vbeta and 13 Jbeta primers were used. Sequencing used immunoSEQ multiplex PCR; TCRdb keeps in-frame clones, though not all of them. The sample has over 70,000 clones, over 75% seen once. Specimen: PBMCs. These TCRs come from a male donor in good health and CMV-seropositive.

The rearrangement links TRBV19 to TRBJ2-1; 11 bases agree with TRBD2. In germline, CDR1 is LNHDA, CDR2 SQIVND (reference sequence). The CDR3 has 17 amino acids. With 4 bases clipped from V and 1 base from J, the junction kept 6 bases outside the gene matches. The CDR3 sequence is CASSRATSGKSYNEQFF. The CDR3, as DNA: TGTGCCAGTAGTAGAGCGACTAGCGGGAAGTCCTACAATGAGCAGTTCTTC.

The table lists this clone with a few counts. The chain combines TRBV28 with TRBJ1-1; TRBD1 matches 9 bases. V was clipped by 6 bases and J by 6 bases; unmatched bases: 8. CDR3 length: 14 residues. Germline-derived CDR1 and CDR2 are MDHEN and SYDVKM. The DNA for the CDR3 is TGTGCCAGCAGATTCCCCGGGACAGGGCCTGAAGCTTTCTTT. It codes for CASRFPGTGPEAFF.

This chain links TRBV5-6 with TRBJ2-3; 8 bases are shared with TRBD1. Germline trimming cut 0 bases from V and 4 bases from J; bases unmatched to any gene: 13. The length of the CDR3 is 18 residues. CDR1 SGHDT and CDR2 YYEEEE come from the germline V gene. The CDR3 spells CASSLAEARGRLADTQYF. The DNA for the CDR3 is TGTGCCAGCAGCTTGGCTGAGGCCAGGGGGCGCCTCGCAGATACGCAGTATTTT.

V and J are TRBV7-3 and TRBJ2-1; no clear D gene. The CDR3 sequence is 13 residues long. Trimming left V 1 base short and J 9 bases short, with 10 bases between. The germline CDR1 and CDR2 sequences are SGHTA and FQGTGA. CDR3 DNA: TGTGCCAGCAGCTTAATCCCGCGCGGTGAGCAGTTCTTC. Encoded protein: CASSLIPRGEQFF.

The V and J genes are TRBV30 and TRBJ2-1; 7 positions match TRBD2. V shed 8 bases, J shed 0 bases, and the junction held 10 bases outside the gene matches. The germline gives CDR1 GTSNPN, CDR2 SVGIG (reference sequence). This CDR3 contains 15 residues. CDR3 DNA: TGTGCCCACAACGAGGGAGGGCCCTCCTACAATGAGCAGTTCTTC. The encoded protein is CAHNEGGPSYNEQFF.

This chain links TRBV13 with TRBJ1-1, with a weak D call TRBD1 (6 bases). Trimming stripped 5 bases from V and 6 bases from J, with 19 bases between. The CDR3 length is 15 residues. Per germline, CDR1 PRHDT and CDR2 FYEKMQ (reference sequence). CDR3 in amino acids: CASSPPGGRLAEAFF. The CDR3, as DNA: TGTGCCAGCAGCCCACCGGGGGGCCGTCTTGCTGAAGCTTTCTTT.

The chain has TRBV5-1 and TRBJ2-1; D is possibly TRBD2 (7 bases). Trimming left V 0 bases short and J 3 bases short, with 10 bases between. The CDR3 is 15 amino acids. Germline-derived CDR1 and CDR2 are SGHRS and YFSETQ. CDR3 coding DNA: TGCGCCAGCAGCTTGGCCGGGGGGCACTACAATGAGCAGTTCTTC. It codes for CASSLAGGHYNEQFF.

V and J are TRBV7-9 and TRBJ2-7; D perhaps matches TRBD2 (5 bases). This CDR3 has 14 residues. The V gene's germline CDR1 is SEHNR and CDR2 FQNEAQ (reference sequence). Trimming took 5 bases from V and 1 from J, leaving 12 bases between them. CDR3 loop: CASSTQLESYEQYF. The CDR3 DNA sequence: TGTGCCAGCAGCACTCAACTAGAATCCTACGAGCAGTACTTC.

This clone was seen more than once but under ten times. The J gene is TRBJ1-5, the V gene TRBV2, with 7 bases fitting TRBD1. Looked up from germline, CDR1 is SNHLY and CDR2 is FYNNEI. CDR3 size: 15 residues. V shed 4 bases, J shed 2 bases, and the junction held 5 bases outside the gene matches. The CDR3 bases are TGTGCCAGCAGTGGAGGGACAGCAGGCAATCAGCCCCAGCATTTT. It encodes CASSGGTAGNQPQHF.

This chain's CDR3 is CASSSLGLAADNEQFF. In DNA form, the CDR3 reads TGTGCCAGCAGTTCCTTGGGGCTAGCGGCTGACAATGAGCAGTTCTTC. The rearrangement links TRBV27 to TRBJ2-1; TRBD2 matches 7 bases. The V gene end was trimmed by 4 bases and the J gene end by 5 bases; junction bases not matched to a gene: 11. The germline CDR1 and CDR2 sequences are MNHEY and SMNVEV (reference sequence). The CDR3 runs to 16 residues.

The J gene is TRBJ2-6, the V gene TRBV7-9; D uncertain. V gave up 5 bases and J gave up 2 bases, with 16 bases separating them. The CDR3 consists of 17 residues. Germline CDR1 is SEHNR and CDR2 is FQNEAQ (reference sequence). CDR3 nucleotide sequence: TGTGCCAGCAGCCCGCCATTCGCGATAACTGGGGCCAACGTCCTGACTTTC. This sequence encodes CASSPPFAITGANVLTF.

J is TRBJ1-2 and V is TRBV28; 11 nucleotides agree with TRBD1. The germline V gene encodes CDR1 MDHEN and CDR2 SYDVKM. CDR3 size: 14 residues. V shed 6 bases and J 8 bases; nucleotides not matched to a gene: 8. CDR3 sequence: CASRGGQGVYGYTF. DNA of the CDR3: TGTGCCAGCAGGGGGGGACAGGGGGTATACGGCTACACCTTC.

The genes are TRBV5-1 and TRBJ2-3; 13 bases match TRBD2. There are 17 residues in the CDR3. Looked up from germline, CDR1 is SGHRS and CDR2 is YFSETQ. J was trimmed by 4 bases and V by 0 bases; bases with no gene match: 5. CDR3 protein: CASSLALAGGGPDTQYF. CDR3 DNA sequence: TGCGCCAGCAGCTTGGCACTAGCGGGAGGGGGACCAGATACGCAGTATTTT.

V usage is TRBV5-6 and J usage is TRBJ2-7; tentative D call: TRBD1 (6 bases). Between the trimmed V and J ends, which lost 3 bases and 2 bases, there was a span of 12 bases. Germline V lookup: CDR1 SGHDT, CDR2 YYEEEE. The CDR3 contains 14 residues. CDR3 sequence (DNA): TGTGCCAGCAGCTGGGATAGGGGGACCTACGAGCAGTACTTC. It is translated as CASSWDRGTYEQYF.

V and J are TRBV5-4 and TRBJ2-2; D gene uncertain. Trimming took 2 bases from V and 2 from J, leaving 10 bases between them. CDR3 length: 15 residues. CDR1 is SGHNT, CDR2 YYREEE, per germline (reference sequence). DNA of the CDR3: TGTGCCAGCAGCTTTTCAACAGTAAACACCGGGGAGCTGTTTTTT. Amino acid sequence: CASSFSTVNTGELFF.

The chain is built from TRBV28 and TRBJ1-1; perhaps TRBD1 as D (5 bases). V lost 0 bases and J lost 7, with 15 bases in between. CDR1 MDHEN and CDR2 SYDVKM come from the germline V gene. CDR3 length equals 15 residues. The CDR3 nucleotides are TGTGCCAGCAGTTTATGGGAAGCAGGGAGGGTTGAAGCTTTCTTT. Translated, it gives CASSLWEAGRVEAFF.

The chain has TRBV5-4 and TRBJ1-1; D gene ambiguous. The germline gives CDR1 SGHNT, CDR2 YYREEE (reference sequence). Trimming pared 4 bases from V and 2 bases from J, leaving 15 bases between. The CDR3 consists of 15 residues. The CDR3 DNA reads as TGTGCCAGCAGCCCAGAGTTGGGCCGAAACACTGAAGCTTTCTTT. Translation gives CASSPELGRNTEAFF. The whole variable domain, remainder taken from reference TRBV5-4 and TRBJ1-1, is ETGVTQSPTHLIKTRGQQVTLRCSSQSGHNTVSWYQQALGQGPQFIFQYYREEENGRGNFPPRFSGLQFPNYSSELNVNALELDDSALYLCASSPELGRNTEAFFGQGTRLTVV.

This clone was seen just once. The V gene is TRBV5-1, the J gene TRBJ2-5; D perhaps matches TRBD2 (6 bases). Germline CDR1 SGHRS, CDR2 YFSETQ. The CDR3 runs to 13 residues. The V gene lost 4 bases and the J gene lost 4 bases, with 11 bases spanning the gap. The CDR3 reads CASSRGGPETQYF. The CDR3 nucleotides are TGCGCCAGCAGCCGAGGAGGGCCAGAGACCCAGTACTTC.

This sequence joins TRBV27 and TRBJ2-7, with 7 positions matching TRBD2. CDR1 is MNHEY, CDR2 SMNVEV, per germline (reference sequence). The trim removed 5 bases at V and 5 bases at J, leaving 12 bases unmatched. This CDR3 spans 15 amino acids. The CDR3 loop reads CASSPYRTSGDEQYF. DNA of the CDR3: TGTGCCAGCAGTCCATATAGGACTAGTGGCGACGAGCAGTACTTC.